This T cell receptor (beta chain) is from a study of radiation and T cells in renal cell carcinoma. Study-wide points: No pretreatment tumor biopsies were available for baseline clonotypes. Top tumor clonotypes rose in blood 2 weeks post-radiation, then contracted.

Measured with immunoSEQ multiplex PCR; TCRdb has only the in-frame clones, and not every one. The profile shows tens of thousands of clones, approximately 86% of them singletons. Time point noted: blood 2 weeks post-SBRT. Treatment specified: 15 Gy SBRT to primary tumor, nephrectomy 4 weeks later. Radiation-treated patients gave blood at baseline, week 2 and week 4. This clone was seen a single time. Its cognate antigen is unknown. There are 16 residues in the CDR3. The germline V gene encodes CDR1 SGHDT and CDR2 YYEEEE. Trimming removed 2 bases from V and 5 bases from J; junction bases left unmatched: 8.

Sequencing was performed on blood, taken from a patient whose treatment included radiotherapy and nephrectomy. The chain is built from TRBV5-6 and TRBJ2-1; TRBD1 matches 9 bases. This clonotype was sampled from a woman between 45 and 60 years old with renal cell carcinoma. The CDR3 loop reads CASSFSGTGRHNEQFF. In DNA, the CDR3 is TGTGCCAGCAGCTTTTCCGGGACAGGGAGGCACAATGAGCAGTTCTTC.